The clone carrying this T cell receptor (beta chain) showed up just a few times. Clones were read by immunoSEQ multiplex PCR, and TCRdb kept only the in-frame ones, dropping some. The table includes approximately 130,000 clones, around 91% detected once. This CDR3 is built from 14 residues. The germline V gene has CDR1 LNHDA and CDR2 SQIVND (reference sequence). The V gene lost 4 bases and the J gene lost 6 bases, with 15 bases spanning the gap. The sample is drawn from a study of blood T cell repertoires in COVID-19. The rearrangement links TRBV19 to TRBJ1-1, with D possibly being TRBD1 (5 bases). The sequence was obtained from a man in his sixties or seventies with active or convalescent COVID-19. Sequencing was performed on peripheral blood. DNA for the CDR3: TGTGCCAGTAGTAGTCGGGGCGCGGGGGCTGAAGCTTTCTTT. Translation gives CASSSRGAGAEAFF.